This TCR beta chain is from a study of blood T cell repertoires in COVID-19. A single count supports this clone. The CDR3 spans 17 residues. Trimming shortened V by 2 bases and J by 6 bases, and 19 bases separated the two germline ends. Germline V CDR1 and CDR2: SGHVS, FQNEAQ. The protocol was immunoSEQ multiplex PCR, while the TCRdb copy is restricted to in-frame clones and leaves out a portion. The sample consists of about 170,000 clones, 70% to 90% of them appearing once. The clonotype was recovered from a man aged 35-49 years who had recovered from COVID-19. The sequenced sample was peripheral blood. The chain couples TRBV7-8 to TRBJ1-4, with D tentatively TRBD1 (6 bases). CDR3 nucleotide sequence: TGTGCCAGCAGCTTAAGGGCCAGGGGATCTATGGATGAAAAACTGTTTTTT. This encodes CASSLRARGSMDEKLFF.